What follows are 20 T cell receptor beta chains derived from one specimen sequenced in a study of early T cells in non-severe SARS-CoV-2 infection. TCRdb re-analysed the 5' RACE reads in MiXCR, keeping a single row per CDR3 protein. The sample includes approximately 97,000 distinct CDR3 sequences, 8% to 13% of them seen just once. Material: whole blood, obtained at baseline. The receptor set was obtained from an adult who was a healthcare worker with PCR-confirmed SARS-CoV-2 infection or an uninfected control (not recorded which).

The genes are TRBV19 and TRBJ2-7; 7 nucleotides agree with TRBD2. This CDR3 has 15 residues. Germline lookup yields CDR1 LNHDA and CDR2 SQIVND (reference sequence). V lost 5 bases to trimming and J lost 0 bases; unmatched junction nucleotides: 7. CDR3 bases: TGTGCCAGTAGTCCTCAAGCGGGGCGCTCCTACGAGCAGTACTTC. This codes for CASSPQAGRSYEQYF.

This clonotype was picked up a small number of times. The genes are TRBV9 and TRBJ2-1, with TRBD1 identical over 9 bases. After removal of 4 bases from V and 3 bases from J, the junction contained 5 bases not matched to a gene. The CDR3 is 15 amino acids. CDR1 and CDR2 from the germline V gene are SGDLS and YYNGEE. CDR3 nucleotides: TGTGCCAGCAGCCCCCAGGGACAGGGCTACAATGAGCAGTTCTTC. Protein: CASSPQGQGYNEQFF.

The table lists this clonotype with many counts. V usage is TRBV12-5 and J usage is TRBJ1-1, with D unresolved. V was trimmed by 7 bases and J by 1 base, leaving 4 bases between them. Germline values: CDR1 LGHNT, CDR2 FRNRAP. The CDR3 sequence is 11 residues long. Written as DNA, the CDR3 is TGTGCTAGTGCCGAGAACACTGAAGCTTTCTTT. As protein: CASAENTEAFF.

This clonotype was counted ten times or more. This chain uses TRBV4-3 with TRBJ2-5, with D possibly being TRBD2 (5 bases). V gave up 1 base and J gave up 9 bases, with 21 bases separating them. The CDR3 consists of 16 residues. Germline CDR1 and CDR2: LGHNA and YSLEER. For the CDR3, the DNA is TGCGCCAGCAGCCAAGCGCGGGTCCTCGGAGAAGCGCCCCAGTACTTC. It translates to CASSQARVLGEAPQYF.

This chain links TRBV20-1 with TRBJ1-1, with D unresolved. CDR3 length: 11 residues. Germline CDR1 and CDR2: DFQATT and SNEGSKA (reference sequence). V was shortened by 2 bases and J by 8 bases, with 9 bases between the two germline ends. The CDR3 DNA reads as TGCAGTGCTAGACAGCGGCGAGAAGCTTTCTTT. Its translation is CSARQRREAFF.

The gene calls are TRBV4-1 and TRBJ2-7; TRBD1 might be the D (6 bases). V dropped 4 bases and J dropped 3 bases, with 16 bases sitting between them. This CDR3 region has 15 residues. The germline V gene has CDR1 MGHRA and CDR2 YSYEKL. The CDR3 region has the DNA TGCGCCAGCAGCCTTGCTTGGACAGACAACTACGAGCAGTACTTC. The encoded protein is CASSLAWTDNYEQYF.

About this clonotype: Given a much more abundant clone one base away, this may be a read error. The rearrangement joins TRBV18 to TRBJ2-7, with 11 bases fitting TRBD2. CDR1 is KGHSH, CDR2 LQKENI, per germline. J gave up 5 bases and V 3 bases, and 12 bases lay outside the gene matches. The CDR3 sequence is 17 residues long. The DNA of the CDR3 is TGTGCCAGCTCACCCTTAGCGGGAGGGGTACAATCCCACGAGCAGTACTTC. It encodes CASSPLAGGVQSHEQYF. Combining the CDR3 with reference TRBV18 and TRBJ2-7 gives the whole variable domain NAGVMQNPRHLVRRRGQEARLRCSPMKGHSHVYWYRQLPEEGLKFMVYLQKENIIDESGMPKERFSAEFPKEGPSILRIQQVVRGDSAAYFCASSPLAGGVQSHEQYFGPGTRLTVT.

This clonotype was detected many times. The chain links TRBV28 to TRBJ2-7; D possibly corresponds to TRBD1 (5 bases). The CDR3 consists of 15 residues. Per germline, CDR1 MDHEN and CDR2 SYDVKM. Between the trimmed V and J ends, which lost 11 bases and 9 bases, there was a span of 29 bases. The CDR3 DNA is TGTGCCTTCGACGAAGTGCAGGGTGGTAAAAACGTGCAGTACTTC. Protein product: CAFDEVQGGKNVQYF.

J is TRBJ1-1 and V is TRBV20-1; 7 positions agree with TRBD1. CDR3 length: 15 residues. V shed 0 bases, J shed 4 bases, and the junction held 8 bases outside the gene matches. Germline CDR1 and CDR2: DFQATT and SNEGSKA (reference sequence). The CDR3 DNA reads as TGCAGTGCTAGAGATTCTAGGGGGCGCGTCACTGAAGCTTTCTTT. The encoded protein is CSARDSRGRVTEAFF.

This clonotype appeared many times. The chain recombines TRBV27 with TRBJ2-7, with D perhaps matching TRBD1 (5 bases). CDR1 MNHEY and CDR2 SMNVEV come from the germline V gene (reference sequence). V dropped 5 bases and J dropped 3 bases, with 11 bases sitting between them. This CDR3 comprises 13 residues. This CDR3 reads CASSPQGYYEQYF. For the CDR3, the DNA is TGTGCCAGCAGTCCTCAGGGTTACTACGAGCAGTACTTC.

This clonotype was detected ten times or more. The rearrangement joins TRBV7-3 to TRBJ1-6; 7 bases map to TRBD1. With V trimmed by 2 bases and J by 6 bases, 1 base remained unmatched. Per the germline V gene, CDR1 is SGHTA and CDR2 is FQGTGA. The CDR3 is 14 residues long. This CDR3 is CASSLDRVNSPLHF. Here the CDR3 DNA reads TGTGCCAGCAGCTTAGACAGGGTTAATTCACCCCTCCACTTT.

This clonotype occurred many times. The rearrangement uses TRBV5-5 and TRBJ2-3; possibly TRBD2 for D (6 bases). This CDR3 spans 15 amino acids. V lost 2 bases, J lost 1 base, and 11 bases lay in between. Germline V gene lookup returns CDR1 SGHKS and CDR2 YYEKEE (reference sequence). The CDR3 here is CASSFQPSGTDTQYF. The CDR3 bases are TGTGCCAGCAGCTTTCAACCTAGCGGCACAGATACGCAGTATTTT.

The table lists this clonotype with a few counts. As DNA, the CDR3 is TGTGCCAGCAGTTCTCCAAGCGCGGCAGATACGCAGTATTTT. Translating gives CASSSPSAADTQYF. The chain is built from TRBV11-2 and TRBJ2-3; D gene uncertain. V was shortened by 6 bases and J by 4 bases, with 14 bases between the two germline ends. Germline CDR1 and CDR2: SGHAT and FQNNGV. This CDR3 is built from 14 residues.

This clonotype was observed many times. The V and J genes are TRBV20-1 and TRBJ2-1; 7 nucleotides line up with TRBD2. Germline CDR1 reads DFQATT; CDR2 reads SNEGSKA (reference sequence). CDR3 length: 16 residues. J lost 6 bases, V lost 0 bases, and 11 bases had no gene match. In nucleotides, the CDR3 is TGCAGTGCTAGAGATGGTTTGGGCGGGAGCGGCAATGAGCAGTTCTTC. The encoded protein is CSARDGLGGSGNEQFF.

This clonotype was found a few times. The V call is TRBV3-1, the J call TRBJ2-7, with unresolved D. Trimming pared 0 bases from V and 5 bases from J, leaving 11 bases between. Germline V CDR1 and CDR2: LGHDT, YNNKEL (reference sequence). The CDR3 loop spans 14 amino acids. The CDR3 DNA reads as TGTGCCAGCAGCCAAGATATGGTTTTGGACGAGCAGTACTTC. Encoded protein: CASSQDMVLDEQYF.

Many counts were recorded for this clonotype. The V call is TRBV6-2 or TRBV6-3, the J call TRBJ2-7; 14 bases are a match to TRBD2. Per germline, CDR1 MNHEY and CDR2 SVGEGT. The CDR3 is 15 amino acids. The trim removed 7 bases at V and 4 bases at J, leaving 6 bases unmatched. The CDR3, as DNA: TGTGCCAGCATCCCGGGACTAGCGGGAGCGTACGAGCAGTACTTC. Its protein is CASIPGLAGAYEQYF.

This clonotype was counted between two and nine times. This chain uses TRBV24-1 with TRBJ2-3; TRBD2 matches 10 bases. Looked up from germline, CDR1 is KGHDR and CDR2 is SFDVKD. J was trimmed by 4 bases and V by 5 bases; bases with no gene match: 5. The CDR3 totals 15 residues. The CDR3 DNA reads TGTGCCACCAGTGTCGGACTAGCGGTTCCAGATACGCAGTATTTT. Its protein is CATSVGLAVPDTQYF.

This clonotype has only a few counts. The chain uses TRBV7-2 and TRBJ2-3; D is unresolved. In germline, CDR1 is SGHTA, CDR2 FQGNSA. The V gene lost 1 base and the J gene lost 5 bases, with 7 bases spanning the gap. This CDR3 is 13 amino acids long. The CDR3 nucleotides read TGTGCCAGCAGCTTAGGGGCTGGAGATACGCAGTATTTT. Translated, it gives CASSLGAGDTQYF.

In its sample, this clonotype was seen many times. The chain joins TRBV28 to TRBJ1-5; 7 bases match TRBD1. CDR3 length equals 14 residues. CDR1 is MDHEN and CDR2 is SYDVKM in the germline V gene. The trim removed 5 bases at V and 3 bases at J, leaving 4 bases unmatched. CDR3 nucleotides: TGTGCCAGCAGTAGGGACAGCTTCAATCAGCCCCAGCATTTT. It specifies CASSRDSFNQPQHF. The full variable domain, with the rest looked up from reference TRBV28 and TRBJ1-5, is DVKVTQSSRYLVKRTGEKVFLECVQDMDHENMFWYRQDPGLGLRLIYFSYDVKMKEKGDIPEGYSVSREKKERFSLILESASTNQTSMYLCASSRDSFNQPQHFGDGTRLSIL.

This clonotype has a count of ten or more. The CDR3 is CASSQPKGQFF. CDR3 nucleotide sequence: TGCGCCAGCAGCCAACCGAAGGGGCAGTTCTTC. The gene calls are TRBV4-3 and TRBJ2-1; D not certain. In germline, CDR1 is LGHNA, CDR2 YSLEER. The CDR3 totals 11 residues. V was cut by 2 bases and J by 12 bases, with 8 bases left in between.